The entry below gives a single T cell receptor beta chain sequence along with its context. Its antigen is not known. This sample is drawn from a study of radiotherapy plus CTLA-4 blockade in lung cancer. Study as a whole: Among enrolled patients, roughly 20% responded and 31% achieved disease control.

V lost 5 bases and J lost 4; bases outside the gene matches: 11. Per the germline V gene, CDR1 is MDHEN and CDR2 is SYDVKM. This CDR3 is 16 amino acids long. Study conclusions and caveats: Early blood T cell clone dynamics reportedly forecast response best, with interferon-beta. Blood-borne expansion of tumor-derived TCR clones followed radiotherapy plus ipilimumab.

This table comes from immunoSEQ multiplex PCR, and its TCRdb copy is limited to in-frame clones, with some not included. Of tens of thousands of clones detected, over 70% appear once; the ten largest clones hold about 23%. The chain has TRBV28 and TRBJ1-2; 9 bases are a match to TRBD1. The sequencing here drew on peripheral blood, taken from a patient treated with radiotherapy plus ipilimumab. The TCR sequence derives from a human donor with non-small cell lung cancer whose response to radiotherapy plus ipilimumab could not be evaluated. Some clones in this sample may be carry-over from other donors' samples. The CDR3 DNA is TGTGCCAGCAGTCTACCCGGGACAGGGCTCCTCTATGGCTACACCTTC. This codes for CASSLPGTGLLYGYTF.